A single sample gave rise to the 26 T cell receptor beta chains below, sequenced in a study of blood T cells in healthy people across ages. With a J-beta primer mix and a sample-barcoded 5' primer, a second PCR ran about 7 to 12 cycles. TCRdb re-analysed the 5' RACE reads in MiXCR, keeping a single row per CDR3 protein. The data hold about 1.4 million distinct CDR3 sequences, with roughly 59% observed a single time. The sequenced sample was blood. Source of these receptors: a young man in good health.

V is TRBV10-3 and J is TRBJ2-1; D remains ambiguous. CDR1 is ENHRY, CDR2 SYGVKD, per germline. The V gene lost 8 bases and the J gene lost 1 base, with 15 bases spanning the gap. The CDR3 runs to 15 residues. The CDR3 DNA follows: TGTGCCATCGGCCCAAGATCTAGGTCCTACAATGAGCAGTTCTTC. Protein: CAIGPRSRSYNEQFF.

The V call is TRBV4-1, the J call TRBJ1-4; no firm D call. Germline V CDR1 and CDR2: MGHRA, YSYEKL. This CDR3 has 13 residues. V was pared by 1 base and J by 8 bases, with 8 bases between. The CDR3 sequence is CASSQVIREKLFF. In DNA form, the CDR3 reads TGCGCCAGCAGCCAAGTTATCCGCGAAAAACTGTTTTTT.

The chain is built from TRBV14 and TRBJ1-6, with a weak D call TRBD1 (5 bases). Germline assignment: CDR1 SGHDN and CDR2 FVKESK. The CDR3 contains 15 residues. Deletions cut 1 base from V and 9 bases from J, with 13 bases between. The CDR3: CASSQVRGWGSPLHF. The DNA of the CDR3 is TGTGCCAGCAGCCAAGTGAGGGGTTGGGGTTCACCCCTCCACTTT.

This clonotype was seen a handful of times. J is TRBJ2-4 and V is TRBV12-5; possible D gene TRBD2, 5 bases. CDR1 LGHNT and CDR2 FRNRAP come from the germline V gene. This CDR3 has 14 amino acids. The V gene lost 0 bases and the J gene lost 15 bases, with 18 bases spanning the gap. The CDR3 is CASGLVRLARVGYF. DNA for the CDR3: TGTGCTAGTGGTTTGGTACGCTTGGCGAGGGTAGGGTACTTC.

Only a few counts were recorded for this clonotype. The V gene is TRBV6-2 or TRBV6-3, the J gene TRBJ1-2; TRBD1 matches 7 bases. Per germline, CDR1 MNHEY and CDR2 SVGEGT. CDR3 length equals 17 residues. V lost 4 bases, J lost 5 bases, and 16 bases stayed unmatched. Here the CDR3 DNA reads TGTGCCAGCAGTTCCTTCGGGGTGACAGGGTACGATTATGGCTACACCTTC. Translating it yields CASSSFGVTGYDYGYTF.

CDR3 sequence: CAISEQANEKLFF. As DNA, the CDR3 is TGTGCCATCAGTGAGCAGGCTAATGAAAAACTGTTTTTT. This chain connects TRBV10-3 to TRBJ1-4; D gene unclear. Trimming pared 2 bases from V and 3 bases from J, leaving 4 bases between. Germline CDR1 reads ENHRY; CDR2 reads SYGVKD. The CDR3 is 13 residues long.

The chain combines TRBV20-1 with TRBJ2-7, with D unresolved. The CDR3 length is 13 residues. The ends were cut back, 3 bases at V and 2 bases at J, with 11 bases in the middle. CDR1 and CDR2 (germline): DFQATT, SNEGSKA (reference sequence). In DNA form, the CDR3 reads TGCAGTGCTAGCGGTGCGCTAACCTACGAGCAGTACTTC. Translation gives CSASGALTYEQYF.

The rearrangement joins TRBV5-5 to TRBJ1-1, with a weak D call TRBD1 (6 bases). Looked up from germline, CDR1 is SGHKS and CDR2 is YYEKEE (reference sequence). V was clipped by 0 bases and J by 7 bases, with 13 bases between them. The CDR3 sequence is 14 residues long. This CDR3 reads CASSLGAGEGEAFF. The DNA for the CDR3 is TGTGCCAGCAGCTTGGGGGCAGGGGAGGGTGAAGCTTTCTTT.

This clonotype was picked up one time. This chain links TRBV7-4 with TRBJ1-5; 9 bases line up with TRBD1. V trimming: 1 base; J trimming: 1 base; junction bases outside the gene matches: 5. CDR1 and CDR2 from the germline V gene are SGHVT and SQSDAQ. The CDR3 loop spans 17 amino acids. DNA for the CDR3: TGTGCCAGCAGCTTAGGGGGACAGGGATCGAGCAATCAGCCCCAGCATTTT. It specifies CASSLGGQGSSNQPQHF.

In its sample, this clonotype was seen once. The junction does not match germline at one end; this may be a read error. The chain uses TRBV30 and TRBJ2-7, with TRBD1 identical over 9 bases. The CDR3 is 15 residues long. Germline CDR1 is GTSNPN and CDR2 is SVGIG (reference sequence). The CDR3 here is CVWSVLGQGVGEQYF. The CDR3 nucleotides are TGTGTCTGGAGTGTACTGGGACAGGGAGTGGGCGAGCAGTACTTC.

This chain uses TRBV9 with TRBJ1-2; D is undetermined. V lost 4 bases to trimming and J lost 0 bases, with 16 bases between them. In germline, CDR1 is SGDLS, CDR2 YYNGEE. The CDR3 sequence is 16 residues long. For the CDR3, the DNA is TGTGCCAGCAGCCCACTGGTGGAGTCAGCTAACTATGGCTACACCTTC. Amino acids: CASSPLVESANYGYTF. Based on the CDR3 plus reference TRBV9 and TRBJ1-2, the full variable domain is DSGVTQTPKHLITATGQRVTLRCSPRSGDLSVYWYQQSLDQGLQFLIQYYNGEERAKGNILERFSAQQFPDLHSELNLSSLELGDSALYFCASSPLVESANYGYTFGSGTRLTVV.

The rearrangement joins TRBV5-5 to TRBJ2-7; D is possibly TRBD1 (6 bases). The CDR3 length is 15 residues. Germline CDR1 SGHKS, CDR2 YYEKEE (reference sequence). V lost 2 bases and J 3 bases, leaving 15 bases between the germline ends. CDR3 in DNA: TGTGCCAGCAGCTTTGCCATAACAGGGATCTACGAGCAGTACTTC. It yields the protein CASSFAITGIYEQYF. The full variable domain, its missing parts supplied by reference TRBV5-5 and TRBJ2-7, is DAGVTQSPTHLIKTRGQQVTLRCSPISGHKSVSWYQQVLGQGPQFIFQYYEKEERGRGNFPDRFSARQFPNYSSELNVNALLLGDSALYLCASSFAITGIYEQYFGPGTRLTVT.

This sequence joins TRBV10-1 and TRBJ2-3; TRBD1 aligns across 7 bases. V was clipped by 4 bases and J by 4 bases; unmatched bases: 5. The CDR3 runs to 14 residues. Per germline, CDR1 WNHNN and CDR2 SYGVQD (reference sequence). CDR3 in DNA: TGCGCCAGCAGTGCGAACAGGGGAGCAGATACGCAGTATTTT. It yields the protein CASSANRGADTQYF.

The table lists this clonotype with a few counts. The gene calls are TRBV11-2 and TRBJ2-5, with 8 bases matching TRBD1. The length of the CDR3 is 13 residues. Losses at the gene ends were 10 bases for V and 1 base for J; bases not matched to a gene: 5. The germline V gene encodes CDR1 SGHAT and CDR2 FQNNGV. The CDR3 DNA follows: TGTGCCACCAAGGACAGGGTCCAAGAGACCCAGTACTTC. It specifies CATKDRVQETQYF. The whole variable domain, remainder taken from reference TRBV11-2 and TRBJ2-5, is EAGVAQSPRYKIIEKRQSVAFWCNPISGHATLYWYQQILGQGPKLLIQFQNNGVVDDSQLPKDRFSAERLKGVDSTLKIQPAKLEDSAVYLCATKDRVQETQYFGPGTRLLVL.

This chain connects TRBV28 to TRBJ2-7, with 8 bases identical to TRBD2. Germline assignment: CDR1 MDHEN and CDR2 SYDVKM. The CDR3 consists of 13 residues. With V trimmed by 8 bases and J by 4 bases, 7 bases remained unmatched. CDR3 DNA: TGTGCCAGCGGCGGGGGGTTGATGTACGAGCAGTACTTC. Amino acids: CASGGGLMYEQYF. Full variable domain (outside the CDR3, taken from reference TRBV28 and TRBJ2-7): DVKVTQSSRYLVKRTGEKVFLECVQDMDHENMFWYRQDPGLGLRLIYFSYDVKMKEKGDIPEGYSVSREKKERFSLILESASTNQTSMYLCASGGGLMYEQYFGPGTRLTVT.

In nucleotides, the CDR3 is TGTGCCAGCGGGGGACAGGGGATACACGAGCAGTACTTC. Protein sequence: CASGGQGIHEQYF. The J gene is TRBJ2-4, the V gene TRBV27; 10 nucleotides agree with TRBD1. The J call may be wrong; the DNA end is better matched by TRBJ2-7. CDR3 length: 13 amino acids. Germline CDR1 reads MNHEY; CDR2 reads SMNVEV (reference sequence).

Comment on this clonotype: A read error may account for a junction end that differs from germline. This chain joins TRBV20-1 and TRBJ2-1, with 10 bases identical to TRBD1. From germline, CDR1 is DFQATT and CDR2 SNEGSKA (reference sequence). This CDR3 comprises 15 residues. CDR3 residues: CSATTGTGDYDEQFF. Written as DNA, the CDR3 is TGCAGTGCTACCACCGGGACAGGGGACTACGATGAGCAGTTCTTC.

This clonotype appeared a few times. The gene calls are TRBV11-2 and TRBJ2-4; D perhaps matches TRBD1 (6 bases). The CDR3 sequence is 16 residues long. Trimming pared 3 bases from V and 2 bases from J, leaving 14 bases between. Germline V CDR1 and CDR2: SGHAT, FQNNGV. The CDR3 loop reads CASSFWGRRTKNIQYF. The CDR3 DNA follows: TGTGCCAGCAGCTTCTGGGGGCGTCGTACCAAAAACATTCAGTACTTC.

V gene TRBV6-5 combines with J gene TRBJ1-3; a possible D gene is TRBD1 (6 bases). CDR1 is MNHEY and CDR2 is SVGAGI in the germline V gene. V lost 4 bases and J lost 4, with 14 bases in between. The CDR3 runs 15 residues. CDR3 region: CASSFSSQGGNTIYF. The DNA of the CDR3 is TGTGCCAGCAGTTTCTCCTCCCAGGGGGGAAACACCATATATTTT.

This clonotype was seen a handful of times. V gene TRBV14 combines with J gene TRBJ2-5, with 7 bases fitting TRBD1. Losses at the gene ends were 0 bases for V and 2 bases for J; bases not matched to a gene: 9. The CDR3 is made up of 17 amino acids. In germline, CDR1 is SGHDN, CDR2 FVKESK. CDR3 in DNA: TGTGCCAGCAGCCAAGAATTACTACGACAGGGACAAGAGACCCAGTACTTC. This translates into CASSQELLRQGQETQYF.

This chain joins TRBV12-3 or TRBV12-4 and TRBJ2-5; D possibly corresponds to TRBD1 (6 bases). The J call could be wrong; TRBJ2-7 is a better fit for the DNA end. The CDR3 extends over 15 amino acids. The CDR3 DNA follows: TGTGCCAGCAGCCCCGAGGACAGACCCTTGTACGAGCAGTACTTC. This gives the protein CASSPEDRPLYEQYF.

The genes are TRBV4-2 and TRBJ2-1; 8 bases align to TRBD1. This CDR3 is built from 17 residues. V shed 4 bases and J 8 bases; nucleotides not matched to a gene: 16. CDR1 is LGHNA, CDR2 YNFKEQ, per germline. The CDR3 DNA sequence: TGTGCCAGCAGCCCCCTACCGGGACAGGCCCCTCCGGATGAGCAGTTCTTC. This sequence encodes CASSPLPGQAPPDEQFF.

The chain couples TRBV6-5 to TRBJ1-1, with TRBD1 matching over 9 bases. The CDR3 spans 15 residues. The V gene end was trimmed by 4 bases and the J gene end by 2 bases; junction bases not matched to a gene: 5. Germline V gives CDR1 MNHEY, CDR2 SVGAGI. The CDR3 protein is CASSSSTGGNTEAFF. The CDR3 DNA is TGTGCCAGCAGTTCCTCGACAGGGGGAAACACTGAAGCTTTCTTT.

The chain joins TRBV20-1 to TRBJ2-7; D call uncertain. Per the germline V gene, CDR1 is DFQATT and CDR2 is SNEGSKA (reference sequence). CDR3 length: 16 amino acids. V was pared by 3 bases and J by 4 bases, with 22 bases between. CDR3 coding DNA: TGCAGTGCTAGGGGCTCTCCCGGACGCATGATTTACGAGCAGTACTTC. Protein sequence: CSARGSPGRMIYEQYF.

The chain links TRBV28 to TRBJ2-7; D is perhaps TRBD1 (5 bases). Trimming shortened V by 8 bases and J by 2 bases, and 13 bases separated the two germline ends. In germline, CDR1 is MDHEN, CDR2 SYDVKM. This CDR3 is 13 amino acids long. CDR3 region: CASGAVFAYEQYF. The DNA of the CDR3 is TGTGCCAGCGGGGCGGTTTTTGCCTACGAGCAGTACTTC.

The chain combines TRBV7-8 with TRBJ2-5; 10 bases match TRBD1. The length of the CDR3 is 16 residues. Germline trimming cut 3 bases from V and 4 bases from J; bases unmatched to any gene: 8. The germline V gene has CDR1 SGHVS and CDR2 FQNEAQ. The DNA of the CDR3 is TGTGCCAGCAGCTTTCCCCGGGACAGGGGATCAGAGACCCAGTACTTC. It is translated as CASSFPRDRGSETQYF.